The 13 T cell receptor beta chains given below trace back to one sample, sequenced in a study of shared clonotypes between healthy human individuals. Here immunoSEQ multiplex PCR was the method, and the copy in TCRdb shows in-frame clones only, minus some. The table shows roughly 500,000 clones, with 70% to 80% occurring only once. Sequencing input: PBMCs. The receptors come from a woman between 40 and 50 years old in good health. Some clones in this sample may be carry-over from other donors' samples.

The table lists this clone with a few counts. V and J are TRBV2 and TRBJ2-7; 8 bases line up with TRBD1. The junction had 6 bases not matched to a gene; V was cut back by 8 bases and J by 3 bases. Germline-derived CDR1 and CDR2 are SNHLY and FYNNEI. The CDR3 is made up of 13 amino acids. The CDR3 DNA reads TGTGCCAGCGGCCGGGACAGGAGCTACGAGCAGTACTTC. Protein sequence: CASGRDRSYEQYF.

The chain employs TRBV18 and TRBJ1-4; D not resolved. The V end was cut by 3 bases, the J end by 0 bases, with 8 bases between. CDR3 length: 15 amino acids. CDR1 KGHSH and CDR2 LQKENI come from the germline V gene. The CDR3 sequence is CASSPIPATNEKLFF. The CDR3 DNA sequence: TGTGCCAGCTCACCGATCCCTGCAACTAATGAAAAACTGTTTTTT.

The V gene is TRBV7-7, the J gene TRBJ1-5; D might be TRBD1 (5 bases). Between the trimmed V and J ends, which lost 0 bases and 8 bases, there was a span of 8 bases. The CDR3 runs 13 residues. Germline values: CDR1 SSHAT, CDR2 FNYEAQ (reference sequence). CDR3 in amino acids: CASSLARGEPQHF. The CDR3 region has the DNA TGTGCCAGCAGCTTAGCTCGGGGGGAGCCCCAGCATTTT.

The rearrangement joins TRBV28 to TRBJ1-3, with TRBD1 matching over 7 bases. Germline trimming cut 3 bases from V and 2 bases from J; bases unmatched to any gene: 7. This CDR3 region has 16 residues. Looked up from germline, CDR1 is MDHEN and CDR2 is SYDVKM. CDR3 amino acids: CASSFRGGPAGNTIYF. The CDR3 bases are TGTGCCAGCAGTTTCAGGGGGGGGCCGGCTGGAAACACCATATATTTT.

J is TRBJ1-3 and V is TRBV19; possibly TRBD1 for D (5 bases). Germline CDR1 reads LNHDA; CDR2 reads SQIVND (reference sequence). CDR3 length: 12 residues. The V end was cut by 9 bases, the J end by 7 bases, with 13 bases between. The chain's CDR3 is CASETVGNTIYF. In DNA form, the CDR3 reads TGTGCCAGCGAGACAGTGGGGAACACCATATATTTT.

CDR3 bases: TGTGCCAGCAGCTTAGAAACTAGCGGGGTTTATGAGCAGTTCTTC. Protein product: CASSLETSGVYEQFF. The chain joins TRBV7-8 to TRBJ2-1, with 10 bases identical to TRBD2. Germline V gene sequence: CDR1 SGHVS, CDR2 FQNEAQ. V lost 1 base to trimming and J lost 8 bases; unmatched junction nucleotides: 5. The CDR3 contains 15 residues.

V and J are TRBV7-3 and TRBJ1-1; D unresolved. The germline CDR1 and CDR2 sequences are SGHTA and FQGTGA. The V gene lost 1 base and the J gene lost 2 bases, with 11 bases spanning the gap. This CDR3 region has 15 residues. The CDR3 is CASSLSPDGNTEAFF. In DNA form, the CDR3 reads TGTGCCAGCAGCTTAAGCCCCGACGGAAACACTGAAGCTTTCTTT.

V gene TRBV30 combines with J gene TRBJ2-3; D might be TRBD1 (6 bases). V lost 3 bases and J 2 bases, leaving 9 bases between the germline ends. Looked up from germline, CDR1 is GTSNPN and CDR2 is SVGIG (reference sequence). CDR3 length: 13 residues. CDR3 sequence reads: CAWSRGYTDTQYF. Here the CDR3 DNA reads TGTGCCTGGAGCAGGGGATACACAGATACGCAGTATTTT. The full variable domain, rest sourced from reference TRBV30 and TRBJ2-3, is SQTIHQWPATLVQPVGSPLSLECTVEGTSNPNLYWYRQAAGRGLQLLFYSVGIGQISSEVPQNLSASRPQDRQFILSSKKLLLSDSGFYLCAWSRGYTDTQYFGPGTRLTVL.

This clone was counted only a few times. The chain combines TRBV28 with TRBJ1-1; D unclear. The CDR3 length is 15 residues. V was pared by 0 bases and J by 4 bases, with 12 bases between. Germline V gene lookup returns CDR1 MDHEN and CDR2 SYDVKM. The DNA of the CDR3 is TGTGCCAGCAGTTTATGGTCGAGGAGAGTCACTGAAGCTTTCTTT. Translation gives CASSLWSRRVTEAFF.

The chain has TRBV14 and TRBJ2-1; tentative D call: TRBD2 (5 bases). CDR3 length: 17 amino acids. Trimming removed 1 base from V and 5 bases from J, with 18 bases in between. The germline gives CDR1 SGHDN, CDR2 FVKESK. The CDR3 here is CASSQAGVLAHHNEQFF. The CDR3 DNA is TGTGCCAGCAGCCAAGCCGGAGTTTTAGCGCACCACAATGAGCAGTTCTTC.

V and J are TRBV10-3 and TRBJ2-3, with TRBD2 matching 16 bases. V was clipped by 0 bases and J by 3 bases; unmatched bases: 9. The CDR3 totals 20 residues. Germline V lookup: CDR1 ENHRY, CDR2 SYGVKD. CDR3 sequence reads: CAISESPPGLAGGRTDTQYF. The CDR3, as DNA: TGTGCCATCAGTGAGTCACCGCCGGGACTAGCGGGAGGGAGGACAGATACGCAGTATTTT.

The chain is built from TRBV5-1 and TRBJ1-1, with 7 bases identical to TRBD1. V was pared by 4 bases and J by 5 bases, with 11 bases of the junction left unmatched. This CDR3 has 15 residues. Germline V gene data show CDR1 as SGHRS and CDR2 as YFSETQ. The DNA of the CDR3 is TGCGCCAGCAGCCCAGCAGGGGGGAGATGGACTGAAGCTTTCTTT. It yields the protein CASSPAGGRWTEAFF. Together with reference TRBV5-1 and TRBJ1-1, the CDR3 gives the full variable domain: KAGVTQTPRYLIKTRGQQVTLSCSPISGHRSVSWYQQTPGQGLQFLFEYFSETQRNKGNFPGRFSGRQFSNSRSEMNVSTLELGDSALYLCASSPAGGRWTEAFFGQGTRLTVV.

This clone was detected only a few times. V and J are TRBV2 and TRBJ2-7; 13 positions agree with TRBD2. The CDR3 is 15 residues long. Looked up from germline, CDR1 is SNHLY and CDR2 is FYNNEI. Trimming at V came to 6 bases and at J to 2 bases, leaving 4 bases not matched to a gene. The CDR3 is CASRLLAGGTYEQYF. The DNA for the CDR3 is TGTGCCAGCAGACTACTAGCGGGAGGGACCTACGAGCAGTACTTC.